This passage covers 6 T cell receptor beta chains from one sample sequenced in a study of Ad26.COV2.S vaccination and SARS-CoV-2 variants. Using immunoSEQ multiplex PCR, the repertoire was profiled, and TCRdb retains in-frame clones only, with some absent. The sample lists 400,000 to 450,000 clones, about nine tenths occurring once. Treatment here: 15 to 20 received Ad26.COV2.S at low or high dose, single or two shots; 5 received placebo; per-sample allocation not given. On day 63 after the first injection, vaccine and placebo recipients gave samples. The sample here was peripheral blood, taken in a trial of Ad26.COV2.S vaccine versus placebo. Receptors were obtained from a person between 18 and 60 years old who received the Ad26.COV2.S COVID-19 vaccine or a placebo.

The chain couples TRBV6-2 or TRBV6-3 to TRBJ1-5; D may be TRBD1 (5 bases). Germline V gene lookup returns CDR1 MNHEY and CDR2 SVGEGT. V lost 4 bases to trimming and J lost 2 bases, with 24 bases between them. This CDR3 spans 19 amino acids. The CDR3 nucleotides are TGTGCCAGCAGTTCCCGACGGTCGGGGGGTGACACCGGCAATCAGCCCCAGCATTTT. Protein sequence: CASSSRRSGGDTGNQPQHF.

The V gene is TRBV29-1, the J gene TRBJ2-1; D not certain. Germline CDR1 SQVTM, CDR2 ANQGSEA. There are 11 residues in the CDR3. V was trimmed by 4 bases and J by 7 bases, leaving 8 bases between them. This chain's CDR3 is CSVAGTNEQFF. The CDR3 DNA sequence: TGCAGCGTTGCTGGAACGAATGAGCAGTTCTTC.

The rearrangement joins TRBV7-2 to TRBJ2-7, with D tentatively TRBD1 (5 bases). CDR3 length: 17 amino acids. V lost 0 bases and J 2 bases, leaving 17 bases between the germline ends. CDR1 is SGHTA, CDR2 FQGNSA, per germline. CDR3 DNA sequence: TGTGCCAGCAGCTTAGCGGGTTTAGGGGCCGACCCCTACGAGCAGTACTTC. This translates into CASSLAGLGADPYEQYF.

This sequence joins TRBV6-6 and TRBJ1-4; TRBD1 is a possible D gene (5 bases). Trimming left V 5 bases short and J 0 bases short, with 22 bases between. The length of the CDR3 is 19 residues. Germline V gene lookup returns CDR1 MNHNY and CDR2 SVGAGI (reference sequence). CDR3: CASSRYQGLLLATNEKLFF. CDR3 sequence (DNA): TGTGCCAGCAGTCGATACCAGGGACTCCTACTCGCAACTAATGAAAAACTGTTTTTT.

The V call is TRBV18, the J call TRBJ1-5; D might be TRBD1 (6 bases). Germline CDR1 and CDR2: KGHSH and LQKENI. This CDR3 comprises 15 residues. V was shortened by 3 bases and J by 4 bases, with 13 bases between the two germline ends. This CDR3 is CASSPGGQSNQPQHF. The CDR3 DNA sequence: TGTGCCAGCTCACCCGGAGGACAGAGTAATCAGCCCCAGCATTTT.

The CDR3 DNA follows: TGCAGCGTTGAAGAGGAAGACAGACGGTATGGCTACACCTTC. This gives the protein CSVEEEDRRYGYTF. The chain uses TRBV29-1 and TRBJ1-2; D is possibly TRBD1 (5 bases). In germline, CDR1 is SQVTM, CDR2 ANQGSEA. The CDR3 runs 14 residues. V was clipped by 0 bases and J by 5 bases, with 13 bases between them.